This T cell receptor (beta chain) derives from a study of kidney transplant recipient with SARS-CoV-2 infection. TCRdb re-called the reads through MiXCR, storing one row per CDR3 protein. The sample consists of fewer than 250,000 distinct CDR3 sequences, about 28% of them appearing once. This clonotype was seen a handful of times. A read error may be the cause here, since a much bigger clone is one base away. The CDR3 sequence is 17 residues long. Trimming removed 5 bases at V and 4 bases at J, with 23 bases between. Looked up from germline, CDR1 is SGHVS and CDR2 is FQNEAQ. Material: a blood sample, obtained at baseline and on day 111 from a kidney transplant recipient. V and J are TRBV7-8 and TRBJ1-2; no definite D call. The receptor comes from a male patient between 25 and 39 years old who had COVID-19 and was a kidney transplant recipient. Some T cells may be supplied by the graft donor. The CDR3 DNA reads as TGTGCCAGCAGCCCCCTAATGTTTACCCGAAGGACCTATGGCTACACCTTC. Encoded protein: CASSPLMFTRRTYGYTF.